This T cell receptor (beta chain) was sequenced during a study of shared clonotypes between healthy human individuals. Trimming shortened V by 4 bases and J by 4 bases, and 23 bases separated the two germline ends. The CDR3 contains 17 residues. Profiling relied on immunoSEQ multiplex PCR, and the TCRdb table lists in-frame clones only, not all of them. The sample records more than 1,200,000 clones, 97% to 99% being singletons. The chain carries TRBV23-1 and TRBJ2-7; no clear D. TRBV23-1 is sorted into the ORF group, with uncertain function. The receptor comes from a man aged 25-45 years in good health. Sequences were obtained from naive CD4+ T cells sorted from blood. Noted subset: CD45RA+ positively selected. CDR3 DNA: TGCGCCAGCAGTCGCCAGTGGGCCCCGGGCCCCCTTTACGAGCAGTACTTC. It translates to CASSRQWAPGPLYEQYF.